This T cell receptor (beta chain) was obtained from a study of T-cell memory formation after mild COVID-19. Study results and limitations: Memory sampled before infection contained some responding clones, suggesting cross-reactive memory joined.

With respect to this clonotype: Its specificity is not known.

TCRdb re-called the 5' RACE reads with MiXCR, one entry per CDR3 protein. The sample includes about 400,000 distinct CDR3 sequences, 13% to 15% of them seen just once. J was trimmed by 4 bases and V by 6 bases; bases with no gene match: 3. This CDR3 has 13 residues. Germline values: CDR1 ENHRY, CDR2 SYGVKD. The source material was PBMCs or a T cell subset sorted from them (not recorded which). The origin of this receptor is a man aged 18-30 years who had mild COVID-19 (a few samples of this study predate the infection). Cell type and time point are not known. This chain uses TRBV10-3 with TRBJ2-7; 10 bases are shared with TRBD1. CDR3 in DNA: TGTGCCATCAGGACAGGGGGCGAGTACGAGCAGTACTTC. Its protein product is CAIRTGGEYEQYF.